This entry concerns a single T cell receptor beta chain. Antigen: not known. Germline V gene lookup returns CDR1 WSHSY and CDR2 SAAADI. V lost 9 bases and J lost 4, with 15 bases in between. The CDR3 loop spans 13 amino acids. TCR beta VDJ combinations and CDR3 sequences were profiled from genomic DNA. TCRdb redid the calling of the reads with MiXCR, one entry per CDR3 protein. The sample shows around 230,000 distinct CDR3 sequences, over 60% of them seen only once. The data were taken from a study of CD8+CD57+ T cells in acquired aplastic anemia. Study summary: DNA recovered from sorted CD4+ and CD8+ cells had a mean of roughly 3 ug. Healthy donors gave roughly 9.9 million reads on average for CD4+ cells. General study points: Patients and controls were not found to differ significantly in CD8+ Simpson's diversity. Patients and controls shared under 35 CD8+ CDR3 sequences, highly expressed in patients.

The rearrangement links TRBV10-2 to TRBJ1-1; the D gene is possibly TRBD1 (5 bases). This clonotype originated in a human donor in good health. Specimen: sorted CD4+, CD8+, or CD8+CD57+ T cells (not recorded which) from PBMCs. CDR3 in amino acids: CASSQGRSTEAFF. In nucleotides, the CDR3 is TGCGCCAGTTCCCAGGGACGATCCACTGAAGCTTTCTTT.